This T cell receptor (beta chain) originates from a study of blood T cell repertoires in COVID-19. Study summary: Researchers got acute and convalescent COVID-19 samples from the United States, Italy and Spain.

Ages ranged from about 18 to 89 years, with residence in some 25 US areas. Cohorts were assigned according to the clinical history that participants reported. The CDR3 is 15 residues long. Per the germline V gene, CDR1 is SGHRS and CDR2 is YFSETQ. V was clipped by 0 bases and J by 0 bases, with 9 bases between them. Per the original data handling: Amplifying reference gene primers gave estimates of nucleated cell counts. Profiling relied on immunoSEQ multiplex PCR, and the TCRdb table lists in-frame clones only, not all of them. V and J calls and clone size are copied from that table; D and trimming were computed from the DNA. The data contain fewer than 250,000 clones, approximately 88% of them singletons.

The sequence came from a woman younger than 45 who had recovered from COVID-19. Sequenced input: PBMCs or T cells enriched from blood (not recorded which). The chain couples TRBV5-1 to TRBJ1-2, with unresolved D. CDR3 loop: CASSLEGDSNYGYTF. The CDR3 bases are TGCGCCAGCAGCTTGGAAGGAGATTCTAACTATGGCTACACCTTC.